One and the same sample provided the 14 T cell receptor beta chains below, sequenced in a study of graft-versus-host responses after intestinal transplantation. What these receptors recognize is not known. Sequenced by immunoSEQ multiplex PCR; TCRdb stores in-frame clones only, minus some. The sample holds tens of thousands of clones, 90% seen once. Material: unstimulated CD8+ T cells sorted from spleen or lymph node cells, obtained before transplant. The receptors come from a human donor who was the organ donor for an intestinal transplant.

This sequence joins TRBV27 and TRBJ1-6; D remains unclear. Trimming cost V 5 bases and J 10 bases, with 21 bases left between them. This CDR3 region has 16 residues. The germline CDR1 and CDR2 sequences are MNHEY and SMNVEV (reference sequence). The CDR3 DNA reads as TGTGCCAGCAGTATCGGTGCTCGGGTATTTAACTCACCCCTCCACTTT. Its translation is CASSIGARVFNSPLHF.

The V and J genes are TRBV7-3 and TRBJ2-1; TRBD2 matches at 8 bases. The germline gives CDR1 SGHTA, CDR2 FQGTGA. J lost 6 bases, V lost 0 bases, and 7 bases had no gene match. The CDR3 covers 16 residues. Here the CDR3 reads CASSLTTGGVSNEQFF. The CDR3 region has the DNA TGTGCCAGCAGCTTAACCACCGGGGGGGTCTCCAATGAGCAGTTCTTC.

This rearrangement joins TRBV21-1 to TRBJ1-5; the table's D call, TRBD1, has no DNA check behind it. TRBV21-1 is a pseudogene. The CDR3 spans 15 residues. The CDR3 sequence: CASSAPGTDAQPQHF. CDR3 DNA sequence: TGTGCCAGCAGCGCACCTGGGACAGACGCTCAGCCCCAGCATTTT.

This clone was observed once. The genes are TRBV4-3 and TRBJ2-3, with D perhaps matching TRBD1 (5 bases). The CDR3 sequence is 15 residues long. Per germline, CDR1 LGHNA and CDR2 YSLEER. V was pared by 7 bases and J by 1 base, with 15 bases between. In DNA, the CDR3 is TGCGCCAGCACCCCCCAGGGAAGAGGCACAGATACGCAGTATTTT. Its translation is CASTPQGRGTDTQYF.

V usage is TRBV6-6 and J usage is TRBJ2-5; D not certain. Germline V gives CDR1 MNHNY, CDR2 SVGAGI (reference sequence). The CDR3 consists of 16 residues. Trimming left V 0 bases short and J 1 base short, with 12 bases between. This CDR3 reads CASSYSSAVSQETQYF. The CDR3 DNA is TGTGCCAGCAGTTACTCTTCGGCGGTCTCCCAAGAGACCCAGTACTTC.

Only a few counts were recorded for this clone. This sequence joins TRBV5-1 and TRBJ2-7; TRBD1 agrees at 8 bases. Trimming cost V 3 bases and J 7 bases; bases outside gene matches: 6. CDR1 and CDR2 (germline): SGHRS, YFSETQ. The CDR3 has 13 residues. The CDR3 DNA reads TGCGCCAGCAGCTGGGCAGGGGGCGAGGAGCAGTACGTC. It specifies CASSWAGGEEQYV.

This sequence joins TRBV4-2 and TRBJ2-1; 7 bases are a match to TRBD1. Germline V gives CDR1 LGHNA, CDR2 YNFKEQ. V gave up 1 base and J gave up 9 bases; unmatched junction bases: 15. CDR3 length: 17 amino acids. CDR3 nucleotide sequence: TGTGCCAGCAGCCAAGGCGTGAAGGGGGCGCGAGCTCTTGAGCAGTTCTTC. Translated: CASSQGVKGARALEQFF.

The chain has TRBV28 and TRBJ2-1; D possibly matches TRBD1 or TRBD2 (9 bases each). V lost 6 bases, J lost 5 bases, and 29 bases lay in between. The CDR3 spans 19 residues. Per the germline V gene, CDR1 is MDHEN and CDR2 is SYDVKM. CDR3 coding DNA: TGTGCCAGCAGGGCACAGGGGGCGCGGGAGCGGGGGGCTCACAATGAGCAGTTCTTC. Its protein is CASRAQGARERGAHNEQFF.

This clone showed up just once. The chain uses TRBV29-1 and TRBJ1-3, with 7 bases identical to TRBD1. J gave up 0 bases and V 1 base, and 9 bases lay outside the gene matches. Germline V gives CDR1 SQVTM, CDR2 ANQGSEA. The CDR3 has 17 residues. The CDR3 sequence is CSVEVTDRVGSGNTIYF. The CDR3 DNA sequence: TGCAGCGTTGAAGTAACCGACAGGGTTGGCTCTGGAAACACCATATATTTT.

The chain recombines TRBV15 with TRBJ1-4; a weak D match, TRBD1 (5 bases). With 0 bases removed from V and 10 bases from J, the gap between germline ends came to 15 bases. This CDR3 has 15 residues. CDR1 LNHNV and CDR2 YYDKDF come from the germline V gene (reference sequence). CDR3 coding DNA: TGTGCCACCAGCAGAGATCGAGATGGGAGGGGAAAACTGTTTTTT. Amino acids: CATSRDRDGRGKLFF.

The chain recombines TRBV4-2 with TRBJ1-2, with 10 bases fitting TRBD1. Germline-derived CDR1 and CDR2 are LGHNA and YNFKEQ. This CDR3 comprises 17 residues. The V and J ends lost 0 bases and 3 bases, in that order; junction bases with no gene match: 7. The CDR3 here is CASSQEGGQGTYYGYTF. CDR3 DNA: TGTGCCAGCAGCCAAGAGGGGGGACAGGGGACTTACTATGGCTACACCTTC.

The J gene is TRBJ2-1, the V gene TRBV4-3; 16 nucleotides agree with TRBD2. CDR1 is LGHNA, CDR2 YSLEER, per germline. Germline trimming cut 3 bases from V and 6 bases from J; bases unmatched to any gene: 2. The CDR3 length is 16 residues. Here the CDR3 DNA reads TGCGCCAGCAGCCAGGGACTAGCGGGGGGGCTCAATGAGCAGTTCTTC. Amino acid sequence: CASSQGLAGGLNEQFF.

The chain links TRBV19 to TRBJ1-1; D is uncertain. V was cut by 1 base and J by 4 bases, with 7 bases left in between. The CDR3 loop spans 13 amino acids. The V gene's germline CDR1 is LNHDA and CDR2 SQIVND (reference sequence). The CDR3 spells CASSIGRSTEAFF. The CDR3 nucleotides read TGTGCCAGTAGTATAGGCAGGTCCACTGAAGCTTTCTTT.

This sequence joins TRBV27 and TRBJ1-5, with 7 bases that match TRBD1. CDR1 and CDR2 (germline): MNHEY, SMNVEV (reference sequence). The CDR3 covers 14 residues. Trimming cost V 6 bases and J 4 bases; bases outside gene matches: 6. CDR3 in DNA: TGTGCCAGCAGCGCGACGGGACAGAATCAGCCCCAGCATTTT. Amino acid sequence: CASSATGQNQPQHF.